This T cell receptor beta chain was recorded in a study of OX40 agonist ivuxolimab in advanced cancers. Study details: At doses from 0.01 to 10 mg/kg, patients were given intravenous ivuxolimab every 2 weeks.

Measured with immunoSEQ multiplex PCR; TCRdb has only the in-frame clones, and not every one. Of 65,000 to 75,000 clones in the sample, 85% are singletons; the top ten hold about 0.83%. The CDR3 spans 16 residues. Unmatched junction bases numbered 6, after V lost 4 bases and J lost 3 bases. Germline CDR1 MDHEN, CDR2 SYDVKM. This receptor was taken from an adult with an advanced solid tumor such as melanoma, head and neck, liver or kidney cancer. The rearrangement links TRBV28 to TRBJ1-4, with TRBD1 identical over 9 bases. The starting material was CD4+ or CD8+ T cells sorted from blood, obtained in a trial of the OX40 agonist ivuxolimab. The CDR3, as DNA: TGTGCCAGCAGTTCTCCGGGACAGGGAGCTAATGAAAAACTGTTTTTT. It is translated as CASSSPGQGANEKLFF.